There are a few counts of the clone carrying this T cell receptor beta chain. Its target is unknown. These data are taken from a study of response to subunit inactivated influenza vaccine. This CDR3 spans 15 amino acids. Per germline, CDR1 SGHVS and CDR2 FQNEAQ. Trimming took 5 bases from V and 2 from J, leaving 14 bases between them. TCRdb redid the calling of the RT-PCR reads with MiXCR, one entry per CDR3 protein. The repertoire holds 500,000 to 600,000 distinct CDR3 sequences, with approximately 10% as singletons. Notes on the study in general: It was the authors' suggestion that each seasonal influenza vaccination recruits few new T cells.

This TCR was sampled from a man in his fifties or sixties who received an inactivated influenza vaccine. The specimen was PBMCs from blood, collected on the day of vaccination. The chain couples TRBV7-8 to TRBJ2-3, with a possible D match to TRBD1 (6 bases). The CDR3 loop reads CASSRTEIDTDTQYF. CDR3 nucleotide sequence: TGTGCCAGCAGCCGGACAGAAATAGACACAGATACGCAGTATTTT.